This T cell receptor (beta chain) is drawn from a study of CXCR3-negative and CXCR3-positive naive CD8 T cells. UMI-labeled 5' RACE yielded the TRB cDNA libraries. TCRdb reprocessed the 5' RACE reads and stores each CDR3 protein as one record, lacking DNA. The listing contains over 100,000 distinct CDR3 sequences. This CDR3 is 16 amino acids long. Germline assignment: CDR1 SGHNT and CDR2 YYREEE (reference sequence). The sample was naive CXCR3- CD8+ T cells from blood. The subset is: CD45RO-CCR7+CD27+CD95- naive CD8+ T cells lacking CXCR3 (TNR3-). This sequence joins TRBV5-4 and TRBJ2-7; TCRdb reports TRBD2, a call that lacks DNA to check it against. This clonotype was obtained from a human donor in good health. Some clones in this sample may be carry-over from other donors' samples. CDR3 amino acids: CASSFFGGGSPYEQYF.